The 18 T cell receptor beta chains in this list originate from one sample, sequenced in a study of T-cell reconstitution after alpha-beta-depleted transplantation in children. The TCRbeta library was prepared with unique molecular identifiers. One entry per CDR3 protein results from TCRdb running MiXCR on the PCR reads. The sample lists around 600,000 distinct CDR3 sequences, 16% occurring once. The input for sequencing was PBMCs from the stem cell graft donor, taken from the stem cell graft. All receptors come from a human donor who donated a stem cell graft to a child with acute myeloid leukemia.

This clonotype was counted ten times or more. The gene calls are TRBV29-1 and TRBJ1-1; no firm D call. The germline V and J ends were trimmed by 4 bases and 0 bases, with 9 bases remaining between them. Germline values: CDR1 SQVTM, CDR2 ANQGSEA. This CDR3 has 13 amino acids. CDR3 amino acids: CSVGAEMNTEAFF. DNA of the CDR3: TGCAGCGTTGGGGCCGAGATGAACACTGAAGCTTTCTTT.

This clonotype was seen repeatedly, ten times or more. This chain uses TRBV20-1 with TRBJ2-3, with D tentatively TRBD2 (6 bases). The CDR3 has 16 amino acids. CDR1 and CDR2 (germline): DFQATT, SNEGSKA (reference sequence). V lost 5 bases, J lost 2 bases, and 20 bases lay in between. Here the CDR3 reads CSALLLADQYTDTQYF. CDR3 bases: TGCAGTGCTCTCCTTTTAGCGGACCAATACACAGATACGCAGTATTTT.

The genes are TRBV5-6 and TRBJ2-2; 9 bases match TRBD1. Germline values: CDR1 SGHDT, CDR2 YYEEEE. The CDR3 covers 16 residues. Unmatched junction bases numbered 5, after V lost 4 bases and J lost 1 base. Written as DNA, the CDR3 is TGTGCCAGCAGCCCAGGGACAGGGAGGAACACCGGGGAGCTGTTTTTT. This sequence encodes CASSPGTGRNTGELFF.

This clonotype occurred many times. V gene TRBV10-3 combines with J gene TRBJ1-5; no reliable D call. Germline values: CDR1 ENHRY, CDR2 SYGVKD. This CDR3 comprises 14 residues. Trimming removed 5 bases from V and 0 bases from J, with 8 bases in between. CDR3 DNA sequence: TGTGCCATCAGTCAACAGTATAGCAATCAGCCCCAGCATTTT. Its translation is CAISQQYSNQPQHF.

For this clonotype: One end of the junction varies from germline; a read error may be responsible. The chain joins TRBV15 to TRBJ2-3, with a possible D match to TRBD2 (5 bases). CDR1 and CDR2 (germline): LNHNV, YYDKDF (reference sequence). The CDR3 totals 13 residues. CDR3 sequence: CATSPEGTDTQYF. The CDR3 DNA is TGTGCCACCTCACCCGAGGGCACGGATACGCAGTATTTT.

The chain couples TRBV6-2 or TRBV6-3 to TRBJ2-7, with a weak D call TRBD1 (5 bases). Trimming took 8 bases from V and 3 from J, leaving 11 bases between them. The CDR3 length is 12 residues. CDR1 and CDR2 from the germline V gene are MNHEY and SVGEGT. CDR3 loop: CASFDSLYEQYF. As DNA, the CDR3 is TGTGCCAGCTTCGACAGCCTCTACGAGCAGTACTTC.

This clonotype was seen more than once but under ten times. In DNA, the CDR3 is TGCGCCAGCAGCTTTGCCGGGACAGGATACACAGATACGCAGTATTTT. Its protein is CASSFAGTGYTDTQYF. The chain is built from TRBV5-1 and TRBJ2-3, with TRBD1 matching over 8 bases. Looked up from germline, CDR1 is SGHRS and CDR2 is YFSETQ. The CDR3 covers 16 residues. Trimming at V came to 2 bases and at J to 2 bases, leaving 7 bases not matched to a gene. Full variable domain (remainder filled in from reference TRBV5-1 and TRBJ2-3): KAGVTQTPRYLIKTRGQQVTLSCSPISGHRSVSWYQQTPGQGLQFLFEYFSETQRNKGNFPGRFSGRQFSNSRSEMNVSTLELGDSALYLCASSFAGTGYTDTQYFGPGTRLTVL.

The chain has TRBV7-9 and TRBJ2-5, with 11 bases fitting TRBD2. Germline assignment: CDR1 SEHNR and CDR2 FQNEAQ (reference sequence). The CDR3 has 15 residues. The V and J ends lost 7 bases and 5 bases, in that order; junction bases with no gene match: 9. The DNA for the CDR3 is TGTGCCAGCACCTTCCCCCTAGCGGGGGGTGAGACCCAGTACTTC. The encoded protein is CASTFPLAGGETQYF.

This clonotype was recorded at least ten times. This chain joins TRBV7-8 and TRBJ2-3; possible D gene TRBD1, 6 bases. V was shortened by 8 bases and J by 1 base, with 16 bases between the two germline ends. In germline, CDR1 is SGHVS, CDR2 FQNEAQ. This CDR3 region has 15 residues. CDR3 nucleotides: TGTGCCAGCGGCATTACCGGACAGCGCACAGATACGCAGTATTTT. Translated: CASGITGQRTDTQYF.

This clonotype was detected ten times or more. The rearrangement uses TRBV5-1 and TRBJ1-6, with a possible D match to TRBD1 (5 bases). With 10 bases removed from V and 7 bases from J, the gap between germline ends came to 15 bases. Germline CDR1 and CDR2: SGHRS and YFSETQ. The CDR3 is made up of 13 amino acids. The CDR3 here is CACSDSLNSPLHF. For the CDR3, the DNA is TGCGCCTGCTCTGACAGCTTAAATTCACCCCTCCACTTT.

V gene TRBV12-3 or TRBV12-4 combines with J gene TRBJ2-7, with 7 bases aligning to TRBD1. CDR3 length: 14 amino acids. With V trimmed by 5 bases and J by 3 bases, 7 bases remained unmatched. The CDR3 sequence is CASSIGTALYEQYV. CDR3 nucleotides: TGTGCCAGCAGTATTGGGACAGCCCTCTACGAGCAGTACGTC.

This clonotype has at least ten counts. This rearrangement joins TRBV20-1 to TRBJ1-1; TRBD1 might be the D (6 bases). The CDR3 spans 12 residues. Germline CDR1 is DFQATT and CDR2 is SNEGSKA (reference sequence). The V gene lost 0 bases and the J gene lost 6 bases, with 8 bases spanning the gap. This CDR3 reads CSARDWTAEAFF. CDR3 coding DNA: TGCAGTGCTAGAGATTGGACAGCTGAAGCTTTCTTT.

Only a few counts were recorded for this clonotype. The CDR3 protein is CASSVFGGSYNSPLHF. The CDR3 nucleotides are TGTGCCAGCAGTGTTTTTGGGGGCTCCTATAATTCACCCCTCCACTTT. The rearrangement joins TRBV25-1 to TRBJ1-6, with D possibly being TRBD1 (5 bases). V lost 4 bases, J lost 0 bases, and 10 bases lay in between. CDR1 and CDR2 from the germline V gene are MGHDK and SYGVNS. The CDR3 consists of 16 residues. The variable domain in full, completed from reference TRBV25-1 and TRBJ1-6, reads EADIYQTPRYLVIGTGKKITLECSQTMGHDKMYWYQQDPGMELHLIHYSYGVNSTEKGDLSSESTVSRIRTEHFPLTLESARPSHTSQYLCASSVFGGSYNSPLHFGNGTRLTVT.

Concerning this clonotype itself: As the CDR3 is not closed by the conserved phenylalanine or tryptophan, this likely results from a read error. This chain connects TRBV29-1 to TRBJ2-3; D perhaps matches TRBD1 (6 bases). The CDR3 is made up of 13 amino acids. V was cut by 3 bases and J by 5 bases, with 12 bases left in between. The germline V gene has CDR1 SQVTM and CDR2 ANQGSEA. CDR3 sequence (DNA): TGCAGCGTTGAGGCAGGGGTCGAAGATACGCAGTATTCT. Its translation: CSVEAGVEDTQYS.

This clonotype has a count of ten or more. The chain uses TRBV20-1 and TRBJ2-3; D may be TRBD2 (5 bases). This CDR3 has 13 residues. Germline CDR1 reads DFQATT; CDR2 reads SNEGSKA (reference sequence). CDR3 region: CRGLSAVTDTQYF. CDR3 sequence (DNA): TGCAGAGGTCTTAGCGCGGTCACAGATACGCAGTATTTT.

This sequence joins TRBV12-3 or TRBV12-4 and TRBJ2-1; 8 bases fit TRBD2. The CDR3 sequence is 14 residues long. The trim removed 4 bases at V and 7 bases at J, leaving 6 bases unmatched. The DNA of the CDR3 is TGTGCCAGCAGTTCCCCCGGGGGGGGGAATGAGCAGTTCTTC. This gives the protein CASSSPGGGNEQFF.

This clonotype was recorded a few times. The gene calls are TRBV9 and TRBJ1-4; TRBD1 is a possible D gene (5 bases). V was clipped by 0 bases and J by 7 bases, with 10 bases between them. The germline V gene encodes CDR1 SGDLS and CDR2 YYNGEE. This CDR3 contains 14 residues. CDR3 DNA: TGTGCCAGCAGCGTAGCTAAAAGGGGTGAAAAACTGTTTTTT. Translation gives CASSVAKRGEKLFF.

The chain couples TRBV7-9 to TRBJ2-2; possibly TRBD1 for D (6 bases). CDR1 SEHNR and CDR2 FQNEAQ come from the germline V gene (reference sequence). The CDR3 spans 15 residues. V was shortened by 3 bases and J by 0 bases, with 8 bases between the two germline ends. CDR3 nucleotides: TGTGCCAGCAGCTTTGGACAGTCGAACACCGGGGAGCTGTTTTTT. It is translated as CASSFGQSNTGELFF.